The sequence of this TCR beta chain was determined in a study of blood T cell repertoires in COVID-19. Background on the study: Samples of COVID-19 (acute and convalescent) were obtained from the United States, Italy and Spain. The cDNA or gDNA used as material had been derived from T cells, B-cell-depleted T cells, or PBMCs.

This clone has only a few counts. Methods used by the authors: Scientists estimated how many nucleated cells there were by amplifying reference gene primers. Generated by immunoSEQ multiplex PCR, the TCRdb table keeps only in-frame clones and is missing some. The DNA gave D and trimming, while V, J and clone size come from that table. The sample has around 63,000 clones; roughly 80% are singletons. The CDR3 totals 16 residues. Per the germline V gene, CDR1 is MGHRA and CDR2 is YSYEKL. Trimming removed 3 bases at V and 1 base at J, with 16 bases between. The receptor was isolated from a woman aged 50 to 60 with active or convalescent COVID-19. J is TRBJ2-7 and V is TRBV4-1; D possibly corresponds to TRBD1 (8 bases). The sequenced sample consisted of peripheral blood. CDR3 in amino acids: CASSHSDRGGSYEQYF. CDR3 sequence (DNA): TGCGCCAGCAGCCATTCAGACAGGGGAGGGTCCTACGAGCAGTACTTC.